Listed below are T cell receptor beta chains from one sample, sequenced in a study of shared clonotypes between healthy human individuals. Assay: immunoSEQ multiplex PCR; the TCRdb copy retains only in-frame clones and omits some. This table has about 1.5 million clones, 95% to 99% appearing once. The specimen sequenced was naive CD4+ T cells sorted from blood. The receptors come from a man aged 25-40 years in good health. Each CDR3 is given with its conserved first and last residue. The D gene is left open where the match is weak. Not all rows give a size; the values are once, few, many and, for expanded clones, a class.

d_gene	v_gene	j_gene	abundance	len	CDR3aa	CDR3nt
NA	TRBV6-1	TRBJ1-2	NA	13	CASRATGGYGYTF	TGTGCCAGCAGAGCTACAGGCGGATATGGCTACACCTTC
TRBD1	TRBV7-9	TRBJ1-5	NA	16	CASSLGDRGGNQPQHF	TGTGCCAGCAGCTTAGGGGACAGGGGTGGAAATCAGCCCCAGCATTTT
NA	TRBV6-5	TRBJ1-5	few	14	CASSLLGSNQPQHF	TGTGCCAGCAGCCTTCTAGGGAGCAATCAGCCCCAGCATTTT
NA	TRBV27	TRBJ1-2	NA	12	CASIRVNYGYTF	TGTGCCAGCATCAGGGTCAACTATGGCTACACCTTC
NA	TRBV27	TRBJ2-7	NA	15	CASSFRGEASYEQYF	TGTGCCAGCAGTTTCCGGGGAGAGGCCTCCTACGAGCAGTACTTC
NA	TRBV7-2	TRBJ1-5	once	16	CASSYLQGYSNQPQHF	TGTGCCAGCAGCTACCTACAGGGATATAGCAATCAGCCCCAGCATTTT
NA	TRBV29-1	TRBJ1-4	NA	15	CSVADKTHPNEKLFF	TGCAGCGTCGCGGATAAGACCCATCCTAATGAAAAACTGTTTTTT
TRBD1	TRBV5-1	TRBJ2-7	NA	14	CASSFLTGEHEQYF	TGCGCCAGCAGCTTCTTGACAGGGGAGCACGAGCAGTACTTC
NA	TRBV5-1	TRBJ1-2	few	12	CASRQSNYGYTF	TGCGCCAGCCGCCAGAGTAACTATGGCTACACCTTC
TRBD2	TRBV9	TRBJ2-1	NA	16	CASSVDPGGPRNEQFF	TGTGCCAGCAGCGTAGATCCGGGAGGGCCCCGTAATGAGCAGTTCTTC
TRBD1	TRBV28	TRBJ2-5	NA	14	CASSSRQGQETQYF	TGTGCCAGCAGTTCGAGACAGGGCCAAGAGACCCAGTACTTC
NA	TRBV2	TRBJ2-3	NA	13	CASSEIRTDTQYF	TGTGCCAGCAGCGAAATACGCACAGATACGCAGTATTTT
NA	TRBV7-2	TRBJ2-7	NA	15	CASSLVPSRAYEQYF	TGTGCCAGCAGCTTAGTCCCCTCCAGGGCCTACGAGCAGTACTTC
NA	TRBV18	TRBJ2-1	NA	12	CASSTEGNEQFF	TGTGCCAGCTCAACGGAGGGGAATGAGCAGTTCTTC
NA	TRBV23-1	TRBJ2-7	NA	17	CASSRRGETKRTYEQYF	TGCGCCAGCAGTCGCAGGGGGGAGACTAAACGAACCTACGAGCAGTACTTC
NA	TRBV7-9	TRBJ2-7	once	19	CASSLTPRGLLRSTYEQYF	TGTGCCAGCAGCTTAACACCCCGAGGACTCCTCCGCAGTACCTACGAGCAGTACTTC
TRBD2	TRBV6-1	TRBJ2-5	NA	15	CASSPSGSIFKTQYF	TGTGCCAGCAGTCCTAGCGGGAGTATCTTTAAGACCCAGTACTTC
NA	TRBV19	TRBJ2-2	NA	14	CASSIDRYTGELFF	TGTGCCAGTAGTATAGACAGATACACCGGGGAGCTGTTTTTT
NA	TRBV9	TRBJ2-1	NA	13	CASSVEAYNEQFF	TGTGCCAGCAGCGTAGAAGCGTATAATGAGCAGTTCTTC
TRBD1	TRBV7-9	TRBJ1-5	NA	16	CASSNRTGGILQPQHF	TGTGCCAGCAGCAACCGGACAGGGGGAATCCTACAGCCCCAGCATTTT